The following is a T cell receptor (beta chain) sequence with its context. It has no known antigen specificity. There are no base qualities to consult, and no much larger clone falls within one base. This entry is derived from a study of sequential checkpoint blockade in melanoma (dated by TCRdb to 2018 to 2020). Background on the whole study: In a 1:1 randomization, patients received either first-line nivolumab then ipilimumab (arm A) or ipilimumab then nivolumab (arm B). DNA from about 100 pretreatment melanoma tumor samples underwent TCRbeta immunosequencing. For 20 to 25 patients, matched tumor biopsies were obtained before treatment and at week 13, following single-agent nivolumab (arm A) or ipilimumab (arm B). Roughly 80% of the matched pre- and post-treatment tumor biopsy pairs came from the same lesion. Maintenance nivolumab came after each of the two trial sequences.

The germline V gene gives CDR1 as SGHNT and CDR2 as YENEEA. The CDR3 contains 17 residues, cysteine and phenylalanine counted. The read is trimmed to its CDR3 DNA, 51 bases read in frame from base 1. The germline V end is reduced by 7 bases and the J end by 6 bases; junction bases left unmatched: 15. TCRbeta CDR3 regions were immunosequenced from genomic DNA with the immunoSEQ Assay. Prior to high-throughput sequencing, genomic DNA was amplified by bias-controlled multiplex PCR. The authors processed their data as follows. To quantify the absolute abundance of each unique TCRbeta CDR3 region, the sequences were collapsed and filtered. Clonality was defined as 1 minus Pielou's evenness and was calculated using productive rearrangements only. Tumor T-cell fraction was computed by normalizing TCRbeta template counts to usable DNA, estimated from several housekeeping genes. A previously published method was used to identify clones whose frequencies were significantly greater in on-treatment samples than in baseline samples. In its TCRdb copy, this immuneACCESS table keeps in-frame sequences only and misses some clones. Where compared with another copy, unresolved V genes explain less than half of these, and the others have no known cause. That table is the source of V, J and clone size, and D and trimming were worked out from the DNA. The sample table contains about 4,200 clones; only one count was recorded for roughly 22% of them. The top ten constitute about 4.1% of the sample.

What the treatment or condition label conveys for this sample: randomized to nivolumab then ipilimumab (arm A) or the reverse (arm B). None of the trial patients had been given prior DNA-damaging chemotherapy. Samples came from patients with melanoma in CheckMate 064, a randomized, open-label phase II trial of sequential checkpoint blockade. Genomic DNA from formalin-fixed paraffin-embedded (FFPE) tissue samples served as the input for tumor TCR sequencing. Findings and caveats that apply to the study as a whole: Among patients in arm A, the nivolumab-first arm, pretreatment tumor TIL clonality was associated with response (P = .04). The response-prediction model combining TCR metrics and mutation burden needs validation in larger, independent patient cohorts. Patients whose tumor T-cell fraction and clonality increased by week 13 were about 30 times more likely to achieve clinical benefit. Small sample sizes and reduced statistical power limited the analyses of tumor T-cell fraction within each arm. Tumor T-cell fraction and clonality correlated with PD-L1 staining and CD8+ T-cell counts but not with mutational load.

The source is a human donor with melanoma. This receptor chain uses TRBV11-3 and TRBJ2-1; the junction holds 10 bases that match TRBD1. This specimen was tumor tissue (inferred from file names), taken from a patient given nivolumab and ipilimumab in sequence. The CDR3 sequence is CASTKTPGTGVSNEQFF. The bases read TGTGCCAGCACCAAAACCCCGGGGACAGGGGTGAGCAATGAGCAGTTCTTC.